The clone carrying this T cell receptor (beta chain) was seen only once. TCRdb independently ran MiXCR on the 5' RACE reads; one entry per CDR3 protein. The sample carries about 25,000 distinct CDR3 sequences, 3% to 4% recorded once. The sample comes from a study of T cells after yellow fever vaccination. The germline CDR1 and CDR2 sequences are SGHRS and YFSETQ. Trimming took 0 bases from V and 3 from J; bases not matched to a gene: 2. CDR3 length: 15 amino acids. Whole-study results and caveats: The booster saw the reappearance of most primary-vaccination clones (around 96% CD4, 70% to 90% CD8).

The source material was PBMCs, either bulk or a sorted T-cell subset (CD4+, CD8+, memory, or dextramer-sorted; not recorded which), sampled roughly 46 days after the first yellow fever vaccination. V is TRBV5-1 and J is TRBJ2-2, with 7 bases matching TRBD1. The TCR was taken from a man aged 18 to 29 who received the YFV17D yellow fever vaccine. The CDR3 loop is CASSLAGTDTGELFF. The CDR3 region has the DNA TGCGCCAGCAGCTTGGCCGGGACAGACACCGGGGAGCTGTTTTTT.